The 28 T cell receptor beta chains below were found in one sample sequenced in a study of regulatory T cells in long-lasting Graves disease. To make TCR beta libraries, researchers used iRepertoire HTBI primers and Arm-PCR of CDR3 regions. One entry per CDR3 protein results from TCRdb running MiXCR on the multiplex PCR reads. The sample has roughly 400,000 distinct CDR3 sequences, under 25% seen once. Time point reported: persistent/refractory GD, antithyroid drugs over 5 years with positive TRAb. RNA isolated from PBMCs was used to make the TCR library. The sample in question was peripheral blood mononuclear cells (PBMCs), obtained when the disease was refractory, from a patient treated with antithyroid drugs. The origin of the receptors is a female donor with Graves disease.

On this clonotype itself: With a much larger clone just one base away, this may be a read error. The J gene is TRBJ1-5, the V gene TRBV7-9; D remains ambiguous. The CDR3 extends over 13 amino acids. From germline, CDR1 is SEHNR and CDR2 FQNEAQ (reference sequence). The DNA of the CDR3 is TGTGCCGGCAGCTTGCAGGACAATCAGCCCCAGCATTTT. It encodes CAGSLQDNQPQHF.

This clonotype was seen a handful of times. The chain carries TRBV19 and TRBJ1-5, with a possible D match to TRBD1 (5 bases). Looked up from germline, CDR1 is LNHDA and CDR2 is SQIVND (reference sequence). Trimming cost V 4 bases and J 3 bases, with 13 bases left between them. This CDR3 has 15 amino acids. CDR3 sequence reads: CASSRGPADNQPQHF. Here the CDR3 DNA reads TGTGCCAGTAGTAGGGGACCTGCGGACAATCAGCCCCAGCATTTT. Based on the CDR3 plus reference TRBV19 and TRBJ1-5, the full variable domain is DGGITQSPKYLFRKEGQNVTLSCEQNLNHDAMYWYRQDPGQGLRLIYYSQIVNDFQKGDIAEGYSVSREKKESFPLTVTSAQKNPTAFYLCASSRGPADNQPQHFGDGTRLSIL.

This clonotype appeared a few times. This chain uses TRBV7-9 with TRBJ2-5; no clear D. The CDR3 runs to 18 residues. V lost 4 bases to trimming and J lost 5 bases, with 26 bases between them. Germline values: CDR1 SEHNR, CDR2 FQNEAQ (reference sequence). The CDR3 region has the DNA TGTGCCAGCAGCTCTGGGATGGAAGCCGCGGTCGGAGTGGAGACCCAGTACTTC. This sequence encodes CASSSGMEAAVGVETQYF.

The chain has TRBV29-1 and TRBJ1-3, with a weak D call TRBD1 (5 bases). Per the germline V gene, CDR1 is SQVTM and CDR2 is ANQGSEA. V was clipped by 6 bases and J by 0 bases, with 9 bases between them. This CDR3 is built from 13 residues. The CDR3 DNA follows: TGCAGCGTCGGGACCTCCTCTGGAAACACCATATATTTT. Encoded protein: CSVGTSSGNTIYF.

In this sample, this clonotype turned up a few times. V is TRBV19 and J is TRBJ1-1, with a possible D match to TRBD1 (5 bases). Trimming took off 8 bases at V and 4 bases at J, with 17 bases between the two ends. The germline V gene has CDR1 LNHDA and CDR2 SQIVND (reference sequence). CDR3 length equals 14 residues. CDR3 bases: TGTGCCAGTCAAGCAGGGCAGAAGGGCACTGAAGCTTTCTTT. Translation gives CASQAGQKGTEAFF.

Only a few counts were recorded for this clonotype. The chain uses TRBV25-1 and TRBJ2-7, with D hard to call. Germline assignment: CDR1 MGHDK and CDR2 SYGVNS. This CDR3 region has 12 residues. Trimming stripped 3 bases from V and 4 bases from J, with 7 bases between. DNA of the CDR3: TGTGCCAGCAGTGATCGCATTTACGAGCAGTACTTC. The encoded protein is CASSDRIYEQYF.

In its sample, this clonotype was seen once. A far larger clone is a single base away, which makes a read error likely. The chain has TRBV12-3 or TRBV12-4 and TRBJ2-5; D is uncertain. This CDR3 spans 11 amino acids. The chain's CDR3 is CASSKQGTQYF. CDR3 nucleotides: TGTGCCAGCAGCAAACAAGGGACCCAGTACTTC.

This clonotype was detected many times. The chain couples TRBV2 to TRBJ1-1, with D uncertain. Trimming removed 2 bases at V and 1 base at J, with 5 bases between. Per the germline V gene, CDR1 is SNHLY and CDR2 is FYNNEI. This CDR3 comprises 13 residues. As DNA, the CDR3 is TGTGCCAGCAGTGAATACGAGAACACTGAAGCTTTCTTT. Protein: CASSEYENTEAFF.

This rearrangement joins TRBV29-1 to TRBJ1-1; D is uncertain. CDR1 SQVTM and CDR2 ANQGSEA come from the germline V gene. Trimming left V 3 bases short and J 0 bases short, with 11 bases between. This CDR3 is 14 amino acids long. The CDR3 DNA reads TGCAGCGTTGAGAGTCCCTCGTTGAACACTGAAGCTTTCTTT. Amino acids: CSVESPSLNTEAFF.

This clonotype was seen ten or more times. CDR3 in amino acids: CASSYGTVNTEAFF. Here the CDR3 DNA reads TGTGCCAGCAGTTACGGGACCGTGAACACTGAAGCTTTCTTT. V and J are TRBV6-2 or TRBV6-3 and TRBJ1-1; the D gene is possibly TRBD1 (5 bases). With 2 bases removed from V and 0 bases from J, the gap between germline ends came to 7 bases. The length of the CDR3 is 14 residues. Germline V gene data show CDR1 as MNHEY and CDR2 as SVGEGT.

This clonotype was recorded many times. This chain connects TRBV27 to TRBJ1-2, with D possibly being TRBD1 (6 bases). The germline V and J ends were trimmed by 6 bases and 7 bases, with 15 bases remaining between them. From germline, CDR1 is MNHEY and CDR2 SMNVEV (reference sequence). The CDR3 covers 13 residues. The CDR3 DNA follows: TGTGCCAGCAGCGATCAGGGGATCGTTGGCTACACCTTC. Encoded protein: CASSDQGIVGYTF.

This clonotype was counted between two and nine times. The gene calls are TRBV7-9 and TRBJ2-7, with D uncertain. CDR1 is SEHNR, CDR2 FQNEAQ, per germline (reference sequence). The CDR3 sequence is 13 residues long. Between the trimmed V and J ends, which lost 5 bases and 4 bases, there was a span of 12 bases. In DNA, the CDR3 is TGTGCCAGCAGCCCATATTCCATATACGAGCAGTACTTC. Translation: CASSPYSIYEQYF.

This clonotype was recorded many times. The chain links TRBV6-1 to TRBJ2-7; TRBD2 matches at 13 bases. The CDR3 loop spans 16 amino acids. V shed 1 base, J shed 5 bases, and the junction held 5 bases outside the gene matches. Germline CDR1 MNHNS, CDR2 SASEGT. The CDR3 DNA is TGTGCCAGCAGTGAAGAATTAGGACTAGCGGGAGACGAGCAGTACTTC. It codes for CASSEELGLAGDEQYF.

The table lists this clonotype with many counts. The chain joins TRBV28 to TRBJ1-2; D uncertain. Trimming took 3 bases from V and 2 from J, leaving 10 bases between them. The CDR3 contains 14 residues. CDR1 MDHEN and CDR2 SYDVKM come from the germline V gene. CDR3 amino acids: CASSFLSENYGYTF. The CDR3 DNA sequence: TGTGCCAGCAGTTTCCTATCCGAGAACTATGGCTACACCTTC.

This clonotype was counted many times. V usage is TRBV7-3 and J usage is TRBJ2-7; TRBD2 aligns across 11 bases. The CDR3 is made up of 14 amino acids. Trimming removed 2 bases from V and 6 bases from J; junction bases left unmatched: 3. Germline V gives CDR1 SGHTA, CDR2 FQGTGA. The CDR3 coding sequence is TGTGCCAGCAGCTTATTTGGGACTAGCGGCGAGCAGTACTTC. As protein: CASSLFGTSGEQYF.

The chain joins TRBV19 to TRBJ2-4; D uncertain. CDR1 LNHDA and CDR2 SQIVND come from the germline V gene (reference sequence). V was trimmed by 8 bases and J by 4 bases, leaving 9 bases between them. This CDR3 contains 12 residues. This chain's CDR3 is CASSGVKNIQYF. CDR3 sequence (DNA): TGTGCCAGTTCAGGCGTGAAAAACATTCAGTACTTC.

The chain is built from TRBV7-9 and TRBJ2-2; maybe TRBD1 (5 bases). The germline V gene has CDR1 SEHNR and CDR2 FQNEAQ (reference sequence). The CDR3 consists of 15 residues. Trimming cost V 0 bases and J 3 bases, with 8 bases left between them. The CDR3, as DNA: TGTGCCAGCAGCTTAGCGAAGGGGTACACCGGGGAGCTGTTTTTT. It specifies CASSLAKGYTGELFF.

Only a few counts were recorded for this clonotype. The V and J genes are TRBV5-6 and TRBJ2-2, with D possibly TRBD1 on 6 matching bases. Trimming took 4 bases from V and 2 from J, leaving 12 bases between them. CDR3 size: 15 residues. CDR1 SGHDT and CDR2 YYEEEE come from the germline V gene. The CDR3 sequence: CASSIGTINTGELFF. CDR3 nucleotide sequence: TGTGCCAGCAGCATAGGGACAATTAACACCGGGGAGCTGTTTTTT.

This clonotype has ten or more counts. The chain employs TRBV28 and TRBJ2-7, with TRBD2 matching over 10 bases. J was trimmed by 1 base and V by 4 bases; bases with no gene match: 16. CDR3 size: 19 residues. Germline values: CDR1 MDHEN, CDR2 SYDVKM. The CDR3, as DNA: TGTGCCAGCAGTTCCCTGGTAGCGGGAGGTCCAGACCGTTCCTACGAGCAGTACTTC. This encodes CASSSLVAGGPDRSYEQYF.

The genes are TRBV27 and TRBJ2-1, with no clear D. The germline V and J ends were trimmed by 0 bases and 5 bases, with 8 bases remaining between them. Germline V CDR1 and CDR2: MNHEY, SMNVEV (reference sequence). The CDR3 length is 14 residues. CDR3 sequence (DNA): TGTGCCAGCAGTTTATCTGCACTGAACAATGAGCAGTTCTTC. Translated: CASSLSALNNEQFF.

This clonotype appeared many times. Here the CDR3 reads CASSEQVGYTF. In DNA, the CDR3 is TGTGCCAGCAGTGAACAGGTTGGCTACACCTTC. The gene calls are TRBV2 and TRBJ1-2; D is uncertain. Trimming took 2 bases from V and 7 from J, leaving 5 bases between them. Germline V lookup: CDR1 SNHLY, CDR2 FYNNEI. The CDR3 sequence is 11 residues long.

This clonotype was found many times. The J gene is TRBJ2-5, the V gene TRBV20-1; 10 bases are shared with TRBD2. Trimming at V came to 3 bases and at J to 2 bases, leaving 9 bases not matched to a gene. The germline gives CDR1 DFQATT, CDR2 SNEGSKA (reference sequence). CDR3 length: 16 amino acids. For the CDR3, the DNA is TGCAGTGCTAGCGTTCTAGCGGGAGCGGGGCAAGAGACCCAGTACTTC. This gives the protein CSASVLAGAGQETQYF.

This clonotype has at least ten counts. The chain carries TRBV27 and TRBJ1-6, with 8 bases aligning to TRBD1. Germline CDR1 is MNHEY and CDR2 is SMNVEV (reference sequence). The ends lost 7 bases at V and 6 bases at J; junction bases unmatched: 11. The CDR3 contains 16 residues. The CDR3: CASTLTGGGINSPLHF. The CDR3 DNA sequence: TGTGCCAGCACCCTAACAGGGGGAGGAATTAATTCACCCCTCCACTTT.

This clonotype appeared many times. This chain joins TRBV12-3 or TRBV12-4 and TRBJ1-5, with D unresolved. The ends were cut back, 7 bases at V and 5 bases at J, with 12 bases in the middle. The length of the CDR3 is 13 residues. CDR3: CASTSGPDQPQHF. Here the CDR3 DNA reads TGTGCCAGCACCTCAGGACCCGATCAGCCCCAGCATTTT.

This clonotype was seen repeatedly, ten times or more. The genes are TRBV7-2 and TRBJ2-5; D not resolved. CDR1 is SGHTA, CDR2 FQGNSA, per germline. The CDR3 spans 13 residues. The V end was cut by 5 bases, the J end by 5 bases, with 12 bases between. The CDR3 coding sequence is TGTGCCAGCAGCCCCGATCGTAGGGAGACCCAGTACTTC. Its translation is CASSPDRRETQYF.

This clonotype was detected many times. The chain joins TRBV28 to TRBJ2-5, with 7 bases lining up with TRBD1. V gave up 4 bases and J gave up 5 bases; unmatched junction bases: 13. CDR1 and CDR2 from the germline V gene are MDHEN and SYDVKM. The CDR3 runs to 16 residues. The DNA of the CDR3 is TGTGCCAGCAGTTCCAGGGTGGGCAGGGGGACCGAGACCCAGTACTTC. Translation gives CASSSRVGRGTETQYF.

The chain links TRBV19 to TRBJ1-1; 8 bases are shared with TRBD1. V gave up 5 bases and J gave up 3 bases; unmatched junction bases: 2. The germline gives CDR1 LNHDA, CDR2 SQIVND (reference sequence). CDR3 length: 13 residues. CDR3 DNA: TGTGCCAGTAGTTCGACAGGGGACACTGAAGCTTTCTTT. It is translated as CASSSTGDTEAFF.

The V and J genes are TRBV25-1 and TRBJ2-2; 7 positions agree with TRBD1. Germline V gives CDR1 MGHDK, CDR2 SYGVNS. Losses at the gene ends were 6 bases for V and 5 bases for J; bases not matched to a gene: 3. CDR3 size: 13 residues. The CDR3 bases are TGTGCCAGCAGGACGACAGGGACCGGGGAGCTGTTTTTT. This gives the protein CASRTTGTGELFF.